These T cell receptor beta chains were read from a single sample in a study of blood T cell repertoires in COVID-19. Sequencing used immunoSEQ multiplex PCR; TCRdb keeps in-frame clones, though not all of them. Here the sample spans about 380,000 clones, around 89% being singletons. Sequenced material: PBMCs or T cells enriched from blood (not recorded which). Receptor source: a young woman who had recovered from COVID-19. Both conserved end residues are part of each CDR3. Fields, in order: V gene, D gene, clone size, J gene, CDR3 protein, CDR3 DNA. A D gene is named only where the DNA matches it firmly. Part of the rows lack a size; the others show once, few, many or a class for expanded clones.

>TRBV30|TRBD2|NA|TRBJ2-3
CAWSWGVIAGTDTQYF
TGTGCCTGGAGTTGGGGGGTGATAGCGGGGACAGATACGCAGTATTTT
>TRBV18|NA|NA|TRBJ2-2
CASSPVPGFAGELFF
TGTGCCAGCTCACCCGTCCCAGGGTTCGCCGGGGAGCTGTTTTTT
>TRBV4-2|NA|NA|TRBJ2-5
CASSQVRGTQETQYF
TGTGCCAGCAGCCAAGTTCGGGGAACCCAAGAGACCCAGTACTTC
>TRBV5-1|TRBD1|NA|TRBJ1-4
CASSLKQGDEKLFF
TGCGCCAGCAGCTTGAAGCAGGGGGATGAAAAACTGTTTTTT
>TRBV19|NA|once|TRBJ1-5
CASNLQTGLGQPQHF
TGTGCCAGTAACCTACAAACAGGGTTGGGTCAGCCCCAGCATTTT
>TRBV11-3|NA|NA|TRBJ1-1
CASSPGRGKMNTEAFF
TGTGCCAGCAGCCCCGGGCGGGGCAAAATGAACACTGAAGCTTTCTTT
>TRBV5-4|TRBD1|NA|TRBJ1-2
CATAEGGEDGYTF
TGTGCCACCGCCGAAGGGGGCGAGGATGGCTACACCTTC
>TRBV24-1|TRBD1|NA|TRBJ2-7
CATSGTGNYEQYF
TGTGCCACCAGTGGGACAGGCAACTACGAGCAGTACTTC
>TRBV15|NA|NA|TRBJ2-3
CATGGDLEEDSTDTQYF
TGTGCCACCGGGGGCGATCTAGAGGAGGATAGCACAGATACGCAGTATTTT
>TRBV2|NA|NA|TRBJ1-2
CASSNQRQGGLVYGYTF
TGTGCCAGCAGTAACCAAAGGCAGGGAGGGTTGGTCTATGGCTACACCTTC
>TRBV9|TRBD1|NA|TRBJ1-2
CASSAGQGRGYTF
TGTGCCAGCAGCGCGGGACAGGGGCGAGGCTACACCTTC
>TRBV5-1|NA|NA|TRBJ1-6
CASSLDADSPLHF
TGCGCCAGCAGCTTGGACGCAGATTCACCCCTCCACTTT
>TRBV7-2|TRBD2|NA|TRBJ2-1
CASCSGGLNEQFF
TGTGCCAGCTGTTCGGGGGGTCTCAATGAGCAGTTCTTC
>TRBV19|NA|NA|TRBJ1-2
CASSQLINYRADYGYTF
TGTGCCAGTAGTCAGCTCATAAACTACAGGGCGGACTATGGCTACACCTTC
>TRBV6-1|TRBD2|NA|TRBJ2-5
CASSDPGGGETQYF
TGTGCCAGCAGTGACCCTGGGGGGGGAGAGACCCAGTACTTC
>TRBV9|NA|NA|TRBJ2-2
CASSVGRNREITGELFF
TGTGCCAGCAGCGTAGGTAGAAACAGGGAAATCACCGGGGAGCTGTTTTTT